Listed below are T cell receptor beta chains from one sample, sequenced in a study of post-analysis software for immune sequencing data. TCRdb re-called the PCR reads through MiXCR, storing one row per CDR3 protein. The sample shows hundreds of thousands of distinct CDR3 sequences, around 64% of them seen only once. The sample consisted of blood. The receptors shown here come from a girl aged 2 to 10 with multiple sclerosis. Each CDR3 is given with its conserved first and last residue. The D gene is left open where the match is weak. Not all rows give a size; the values are once, few, many and, for expanded clones, a class.

D,J,V,size,CDR3,DNA
.,TRBJ2-5,TRBV5-5,few,CASSPLGLLQETQYF,TGTGCCAGCAGCCCCCTCGGACTGCTGCAAGAGACCCAGTACTTC
.,TRBJ2-1,TRBV12-3/TRBV12-4,once,CASSLGQISRSYNEQFF,TGTGCCAGCAGTTTAGGCCAGATCAGCCGCTCCTACAATGAGCAGTTCTTC
.,TRBJ2-7,TRBV2,.,CASSDLGLYEQYF,TGTGCCAGCAGTGATCTGGGACTGTACGAGCAGTACTTC
TRBD2,TRBJ2-7,TRBV5-1,.,CASSLAGRGGSYEQYF,TGCGCCAGCAGCTTGGCCGGCCGGGGGGGCTCCTACGAGCAGTACTTC
.,TRBJ1-4,TRBV5-1,.,CASSVPGNEKLFF,TGCGCCAGCAGCGTGCCCGGCAATGAAAAACTGTTTTTT
.,TRBJ2-3,TRBV14,few,CASSREEPGIVDTQYF,TGTGCCAGCAGCCGAGAGGAGCCAGGAATAGTAGATACGCAGTATTTT
TRBD1,TRBJ1-2,TRBV20-1,.,CSAPGQGEGYTF,TGCAGTGCGCCGGGACAGGGAGAAGGCTACACCTTC
TRBD2,TRBJ2-1,TRBV5-6,.,CASSHPGTSGNIYNEQFF,TGTGCCAGCAGCCACCCGGGGACTAGCGGGAATATCTACAATGAGCAGTTCTTC
.,TRBJ1-5,TRBV9,.,CASSPGELGIYQPQHF,TGTGCCAGCAGCCCTGGGGAGCTGGGGATTTATCAGCCCCAGCATTTT
.,TRBJ1-1,TRBV18,.,CASSPKRANTEAFF,TGTGCCAGCTCCCCGAAACGGGCGAACACTGAAGCTTTCTTT
TRBD2,TRBJ2-1,TRBV10-3,.,CAISESGTSGAGEQFF,TGTGCCATCAGTGAGTCTGGGACTAGCGGGGCCGGTGAGCAGTTCTTC
.,TRBJ2-3,TRBV7-2,few,CASSLRAAKSTDTQYF,TGTGCCAGCAGCTTAAGAGCGGCAAAAAGCACAGATACGCAGTATTTT
TRBD2,TRBJ2-1,TRBV20-1,few,CSARVIAGGLYNEQFF,TGCAGTGCTAGAGTAATAGCGGGAGGGCTTTACAATGAGCAGTTCTTC
.,TRBJ2-7,TRBV10-3,.,CAIGRYEQYF,TGTGCCATCGGGAGATACGAGCAGTACTTC
.,TRBJ2-5,TRBV7-2,.,CASSLVGSWETQYF,TGTGCCAGCAGCTTAGTGGGGTCATGGGAGACCCAGTACTTC
TRBD2,TRBJ2-3,TRBV10-3,once,CAISETSGYADTQYF,TGTGCCATCAGTGAAACTAGCGGGTATGCAGATACGCAGTATTTT
TRBD1,TRBJ1-5,TRBV5-6,.,CASSSDGQGGQPQHF,TGTGCCAGCAGCTCCGATGGACAGGGCGGCCAGCCCCAGCATTTT
.,TRBJ2-1,TRBV29-1,.,CSAAEDDRFYNEQFF,TGCAGCGCTGCTGAAGACGACAGATTCTACAATGAGCAGTTCTTC
.,TRBJ2-7,TRBV9,.,CASSVADRPCEQYF,TGTGCCAGCAGCGTAGCTGACAGGCCCTGCGAGCAGTACTTC
TRBD1,TRBJ1-2,TRBV7-2,.,CASSLEGQEIYGYTF,TGTGCCAGCAGCTTAGAAGGACAGGAGATCTATGGCTACACCTTC
TRBD2,TRBJ2-5,TRBV4-3,few,CASSQDWSGGYQETQYF,TGCGCCAGCAGCCAAGATTGGAGCGGGGGATACCAAGAGACCCAGTACTTC
.,TRBJ2-5,TRBV6-2/TRBV6-3,once,CASSYDYWGYETQYF,TGTGCCAGCAGTTACGACTACTGGGGGTACGAGACCCAGTACTTC
TRBD1,TRBJ2-1,TRBV3-1,.,CASSQAGGRYYNEQFF,TGTGCCAGCAGCCAAGCAGGGGGACGATACTACAATGAGCAGTTCTTC
TRBD2,TRBJ2-5,TRBV7-2,many,CASSFQAGGRETQYF,TGTGCCAGCAGCTTTCAAGCGGGGGGGCGGGAGACCCAGTACTTC
TRBD1,TRBJ2-3,TRBV27,.,CASSLLQGVLGTDTQYF,TGTGCCAGCAGTTTATTACAGGGGGTCCTAGGCACAGATACGCAGTATTTT
.,TRBJ2-1,TRBV3-1,few,CATGGRYEQFF,TGTGCCACCGGGGGGCGTTATGAGCAGTTCTTC
TRBD2,TRBJ2-1,TRBV5-1,.,CASSSRTSGSPRRFF,TGCGCCAGCAGCTCAAGGACTAGCGGGTCCCCCCGTCGGTTCTTC
TRBD2,TRBJ2-1,TRBV7-2,.,CASSRGLAGAVGYNEQFF,TGTGCCAGCAGCCGAGGACTAGCGGGAGCAGTAGGTTACAATGAGCAGTTCTTC
.,TRBJ2-1,TRBV2,.,CAGSESVVRVGEQFF,TGTGCCGGCAGTGAGTCGGTTGTGCGAGTTGGCGAGCAGTTCTTC
.,TRBJ1-5,TRBV7-2,.,CASSPTWDNQPQHF,TGTGCCAGCAGCCCGACGTGGGACAATCAGCCCCAGCATTTT